This T cell receptor beta chain stems from a study of OX40 agonist ivuxolimab in advanced cancers. Study-wide context: Every 2 weeks, ivuxolimab was infused into the patients intravenously at between 0.01 and 10 mg/kg.

The repertoire was sequenced with immunoSEQ multiplex PCR; TCRdb's copy has only in-frame clones and lacks some. Of 60,000 to 75,000 clones listed, roughly 80% were seen once; the top ten hold approximately 1%. Germline-derived CDR1 and CDR2 are MNHEY and SVGAGI. The CDR3 has 14 residues. V lost 5 bases to trimming and J lost 5 bases, with 10 bases between them. This receptor was obtained from an adult with an advanced solid tumor such as melanoma, head and neck, liver or kidney cancer. The rearrangement links TRBV6-5 to TRBJ1-6; no reliable D call. The sample in question was CD4+ or CD8+ T cells sorted from blood, obtained in a trial of the OX40 agonist ivuxolimab. The CDR3 nucleotides read TGTGCCAGCAGTCTCAGCGTAAATAATTCACCCCTCCACTTT. Encoded protein: CASSLSVNNSPLHF.